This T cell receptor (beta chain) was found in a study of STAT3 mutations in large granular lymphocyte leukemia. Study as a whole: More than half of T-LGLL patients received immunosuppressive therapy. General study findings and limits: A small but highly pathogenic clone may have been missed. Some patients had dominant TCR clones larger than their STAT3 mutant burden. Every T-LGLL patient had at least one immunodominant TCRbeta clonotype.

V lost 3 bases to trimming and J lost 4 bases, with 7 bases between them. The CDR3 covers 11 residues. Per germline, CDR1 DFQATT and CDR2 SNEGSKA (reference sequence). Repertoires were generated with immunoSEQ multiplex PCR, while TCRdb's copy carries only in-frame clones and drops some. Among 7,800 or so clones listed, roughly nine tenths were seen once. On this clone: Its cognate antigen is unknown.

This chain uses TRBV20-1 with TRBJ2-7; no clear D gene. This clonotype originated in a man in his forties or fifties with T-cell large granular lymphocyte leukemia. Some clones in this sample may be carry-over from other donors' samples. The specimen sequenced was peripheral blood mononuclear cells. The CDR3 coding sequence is TGCAGTGCTAGGCCTGAATACGAGCAGTACTTC. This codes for CSARPEYEQYF.